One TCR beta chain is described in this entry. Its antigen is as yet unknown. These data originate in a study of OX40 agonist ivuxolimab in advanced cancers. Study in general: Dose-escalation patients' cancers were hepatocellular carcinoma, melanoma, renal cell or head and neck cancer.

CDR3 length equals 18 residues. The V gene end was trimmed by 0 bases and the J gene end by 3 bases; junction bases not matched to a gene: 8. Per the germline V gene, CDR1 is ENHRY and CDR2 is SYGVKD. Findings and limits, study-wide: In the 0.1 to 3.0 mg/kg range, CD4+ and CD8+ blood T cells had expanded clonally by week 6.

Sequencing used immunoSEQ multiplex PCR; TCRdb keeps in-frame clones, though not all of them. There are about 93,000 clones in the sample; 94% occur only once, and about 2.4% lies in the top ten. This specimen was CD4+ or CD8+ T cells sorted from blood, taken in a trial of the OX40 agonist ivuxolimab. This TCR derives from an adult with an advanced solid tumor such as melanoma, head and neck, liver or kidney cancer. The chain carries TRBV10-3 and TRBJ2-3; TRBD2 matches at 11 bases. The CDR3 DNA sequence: TGTGCCATCAGTGAGTCGACTAGCGGGACCTTTTGGACAGATACGCAGTATTTT. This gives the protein CAISESTSGTFWTDTQYF.